This entry concerns a single TCR beta chain. With TRAV- and TRBV-specific primers, first-strand cDNA was made, covering the alpha and beta chains. The PCR that amplified TCRs ran for 20 cycles, relying on a constant-region primer and a V-primer adapter. Each CDR3 protein gets one entry after TCRdb re-called the reads with MiXCR. Found here are 39,000 or so distinct CDR3 sequences, 20% to 25% of them singletons; the top ten hold approximately 9%. The data were taken from a study of low-dose radiotherapy and immunotherapy resistance in tumors. Time point indicated: after trial treatment. Treatment of the sample: LDRT plus nivolumab, ipilimumab, low-dose cyclophosphamide and aspirin (RACIN trial). The clonotype originates from a female donor with ovarian cancer. The specimen comprised PBMCs, sampled after low-dose radiotherapy plus immunotherapy.

Here the CDR3 reads CASSASGTGGYEQYF. In DNA, the CDR3 is TGTGCCAGCAGCGCATCCGGGACAGGCGGCTACGAGCAGTACTTC. V gene TRBV2 combines with J gene TRBJ2-7, with TRBD1 matching over 8 bases. The ends lost 6 bases at V and 3 bases at J; junction bases unmatched: 10. From germline, CDR1 is SNHLY and CDR2 FYNNEI. The CDR3 is 15 amino acids.